The rows below give T cell receptor beta chains drawn from one sample of a study of cytomegalovirus exposure and HLA in healthy donors. The method was immunoSEQ multiplex PCR; TCRdb's version includes in-frame clones alone and lacks a portion of them. Of around 79,000 clones listed, 73% are singletons. What was sequenced was PBMCs. The receptors were sampled from a woman aged 40 to 50 in good health and CMV-seropositive. Both conserved end residues are part of each CDR3. The D gene is left open where the match is weak. Size is stated for part of the rows, as once, few or many counts, or as a class when the clone is expanded.

>medium-sized|NA|TRBJ1-1|TRBV6-1
TGTGCCAGCATTCCCATTACGGGGAACACTGAAGCTTTCTTT
CASIPITGNTEAFF
>NA|NA|TRBJ2-5|TRBV10-3
TGTGCCATCAGTGTACAGGGCTGGGAGACCCAGTACTTC
CAISVQGWETQYF
>NA|NA|TRBJ1-4|TRBV9
TGTGCCAGCAGCGTAGATTCCGATGAAAAACTGTTTTTT
CASSVDSDEKLFF
>NA|TRBD1|TRBJ2-7|TRBV7-2
TGTGCCAGCAGCATTGGACAGGGATCCAACGAGCAGTACTTC
CASSIGQGSNEQYF
>NA|TRBD1|TRBJ1-1|TRBV18
TGTGCCAGCTCACCATTACGGGACAGGGTGGACACTGAAGCTTTCTTT
CASSPLRDRVDTEAFF
>NA|TRBD2|TRBJ2-3|TRBV7-9
TGTGCCAGCAGCTTGCCTAGCGGGAGGGATACGCAGTATTTT
CASSLPSGRDTQYF
>NA|NA|TRBJ1-2|TRBV19
TGTGCCAGTAGTATTGCTGCGCACTATGGCTACACCTTC
CASSIAAHYGYTF
>NA|TRBD1|TRBJ2-5|TRBV4-3
TGCGCCAGCAGCCAACACAGGGGAGTAGAGACCCAGTACTTC
CASSQHRGVETQYF
>once|TRBD1|TRBJ1-4|TRBV28
TGTGCCAGCGAGGACAGGGGTAGCGAAAAACTGTTTTTT
CASEDRGSEKLFF
>NA|NA|TRBJ1-2|TRBV5-1
TGCGCCAGCAGCCCGGGAAGGCCGGAGGATGGCTACACCTTC
CASSPGRPEDGYTF
>NA|TRBD1|TRBJ2-7|TRBV2
TGTGCCAGCAGTGAAGTTTGGACAGGGGACTACGAGCAGTACTTC
CASSEVWTGDYEQYF
>NA|TRBD2|TRBJ2-7|TRBV7-2
TGTGCCAGCAGCTTCGGTATTAGCGGGAACGGGTACGAGCAGTACTTC
CASSFGISGNGYEQYF
>NA|TRBD1|TRBJ1-1|TRBV9
TGTGCCAGCAGCGCGGTACAGGGGGCGACTGAAGCTTTCTTT
CASSAVQGATEAFF
>few|NA|TRBJ1-3|TRBV18
TGTGCCAGCTCACCCTCAGCGCTCTCTGGAAACACCATATATTTT
CASSPSALSGNTIYF
>NA|TRBD2|TRBJ2-1|TRBV27
TGTGCCGTTTCCCCGACCGGGGCGGGAGGGTTCGGTGAGCAGTTCTTC
CAVSPTGAGGFGEQFF
>NA|TRBD1|TRBJ1-4|TRBV5-6
TGTGCCAGCAGGCCGGGACAGGGCCATGAAAAACTGTTTTTT
CASRPGQGHEKLFF
>NA|TRBD2|TRBJ2-3|TRBV5-4
TGTGCCAGCAGCGATGGACCCCTAGCGGTAACAGATACGCAGTATTTT
CASSDGPLAVTDTQYF
>NA|TRBD1|TRBJ1-2|TRBV2
TGTGCCAGCGGTACAGGGGGCGCAGGAGGCTACACCTTC
CASGTGGAGGYTF
>once|NA|TRBJ2-7|TRBV28
TGTGCCAGCGTCCGGGGGAGCTCCTACGAGCAGTACTTC
CASVRGSSYEQYF
>NA|TRBD2|TRBJ2-7|TRBV4-1
TGCGCCAGCAGCCAAGAATCCGGGACTAGCGGCTACGAGCAGTACTTC
CASSQESGTSGYEQYF
>few|TRBD2|TRBJ2-3|TRBV4-2
TGTGCCAGCAGCCAAAGGTCTAGCGGTGCAGATACGCAGTATTTT
CASSQRSSGADTQYF
>NA|NA|TRBJ2-2|TRBV5-1
TGCGCCAGCAGCTCCAGGGGATCCGGGGAGCTGTTTTTT
CASSSRGSGELFF
>NA|NA|TRBJ1-2|TRBV14
TGTGCCAGCAGCCAACACGACCCGATCACGGGGGATGGCTACACCTTC
CASSQHDPITGDGYTF
>NA|TRBD2|TRBJ2-5|TRBV13
TGTGCCAGCAGCTCCACAGCCCCCACGGAGGGAGGGAGGGAGACCCAGTACTTC
CASSSTAPTEGGRETQYF
>NA|NA|TRBJ1-4|TRBV28
TGTGCCAGTACCGGTCGGGACTTAGTGTTTTTT
CASTGRDLVFF
>NA|NA|TRBJ1-3|TRBV9
TGTGCCAGCAGCGAGTCGACAGGCCTCTCTGGAAACACCATATATTTT
CASSESTGLSGNTIYF
>NA|TRBD1|TRBJ1-5|TRBV5-6
TGTGCCAGCAGCTTGGCTTTGACAGGGGGCAGTCAGCCCCAGCATTTT
CASSLALTGGSQPQHF
>NA|TRBD2|TRBJ2-1|TRBV10-3
TGTGCCATCAGTGCAGCTAGCGGGGGGGCCGGTGAGCAGTTCTTC
CAISAASGGAGEQFF
>once|NA|TRBJ2-7|TRBV7-7
TGTGCTAGCAGCTTAGGTAATTCCGGGGAGCAGTACTTC
CASSLGNSGEQYF
>NA|TRBD2|TRBJ2-3|TRBV6-5
TGTGCCAGCAGTTCGTCAGCGGGAGTTCGCACAGATACGCAGTATTTT
CASSSSAGVRTDTQYF
>few|TRBD2|TRBJ2-1|TRBV13
TGTGCCAGCAGCTTAAGGACTAGCGGGGGGATAACGAATGAGCAGTTCTTC
CASSLRTSGGITNEQFF
>NA|NA|TRBJ1-4|TRBV7-2
TGTGCCAGCAGCCGCCGCTTAGGCAGGGGTGGGAAACTGTTTTTT
CASSRRLGRGGKLFF
>few|NA|TRBJ2-3|TRBV6-1
TGTGCCAGCAGTGAGGGAACAGGGACCACCAGGAATACGCAGTATTTT
CASSEGTGTTRNTQYF
>NA|NA|TRBJ1-2|TRBV27
TGTGCCAGCAGTTTAATCGGCAGGGGATATGGCTACACCTTC
CASSLIGRGYGYTF
>NA|NA|TRBJ1-1|TRBV4-1
TGCGCCAGCAGCCAGGGAGACGAAGCTTTCTTT
CASSQGDEAFF
>NA|NA|TRBJ1-1|TRBV19
TGTGCCAGTAGTATAGCCCTGAGCGGAAGGCTCACTGAAGCTTTCTTT
CASSIALSGRLTEAFF
>NA|NA|TRBJ2-7|TRBV7-2
TGTGCCAGCAGCGTCACAGGGACCGAGCAGTACTTC
CASSVTGTEQYF